This TCR beta chain was sequenced for a study of blood T cell repertoires in COVID-19. Turning to the study itself: Donors in the United States, Italy and Spain gave samples during acute or convalescent COVID-19. T cells, B-cell-depleted T cells, or PBMCs provided the cDNA or gDNA that served as material.

Germline V CDR1 and CDR2: SGHVS, FNYEAQ. The CDR3 covers 15 residues. Trimming shortened V by 1 base and J by 2 bases, and 11 bases separated the two germline ends. Original processing methods: Estimates of nucleated cell counts were drawn from the amplification of reference gene primers. The assay was immunoSEQ multiplex PCR, and TCRdb's table has in-frame clones only and misses some. The V and J calls and clone size come from that table; D and trimming were worked out from the DNA. The sample contains around 260,000 clones, roughly nine tenths of which appear only once. This sequence originates from a man aged 60-69 years who had recovered from COVID-19. The sequenced sample consisted of peripheral blood. V is TRBV7-6 and J is TRBJ2-5; no clear D. Here the CDR3 DNA reads TGTGCCAGCAGCTTAGGAGGAGTAGAACAAGAGACCCAGTACTTC. Encoded protein: CASSLGGVEQETQYF.